One and the same sample provided the 10 T cell receptor beta chains below, sequenced in a study of T cells in Graves' hyperthyroidism and ophthalmopathy. It was RNA transcripts that yielded the amplified TCR beta CDR3 regions. HTBI primers were used for first-round RT-PCR of the TCR CDR3. TCRdb recomputed calls from the multiplex PCR reads with MiXCR, one row per CDR3 protein. This sample has around 500,000 distinct CDR3 sequences, with about 16% found just once. Material: blood. The source is a woman between 25 and 40 years old with Graves' ophthalmopathy.

Comments on this clonotype: A read error may be the cause here, since a much bigger clone is one base away. J is TRBJ1-5 and V is TRBV6-1; 7 bases line up with TRBD1. V lost 10 bases, J lost 7 bases, and 13 bases stayed unmatched. The CDR3 sequence is 14 residues long. Germline CDR1 and CDR2: MNHNS and SASEGT. The DNA for the CDR3 is TGTGCCATAACGAGGGGGCAGGGGCTCCAGCCCCAGCATTTT. This translates into CAITRGQGLQPQHF.

The chain combines TRBV28 with TRBJ1-3; D uncertain. This CDR3 has 12 amino acids. Deletions cut 8 bases from V and 0 bases from J, with 5 bases between. Germline V gene data show CDR1 as MDHEN and CDR2 as SYDVKM. CDR3 DNA: TGTGCCAGCGTGGGCTCTGGAAACACCATATATTTT. Encoded protein: CASVGSGNTIYF.

A few counts support this clonotype. This chain links TRBV2 with TRBJ2-6; a weak D match, TRBD1 (8 bases). The germline V gene has CDR1 SNHLY and CDR2 FYNNEI. This CDR3 is built from 18 residues. Trimming took off 3 bases at V and 2 bases at J, with 17 bases between the two ends. CDR3 sequence: CASSDSWTGRAGANVLTF. Written as DNA, the CDR3 is TGTGCCAGCAGTGATTCCTGGACAGGGAGGGCTGGGGCCAACGTCCTGACTTTC. Based on the CDR3 plus reference TRBV2 and TRBJ2-6, the full variable domain is EPEVTQTPSHQVTQMGQEVILRCVPISNHLYFYWYRQILGQKVEFLVSFYNNEISEKSEIFDDQFSVERPDGSNFTLKIRSTKLEDSAMYFCASSDSWTGRAGANVLTFGAGSRLTVL.

This clonotype was seen repeatedly, ten times or more. This chain joins TRBV9 and TRBJ1-2; possibly TRBD1 for D (6 bases). V was cut by 3 bases and J by 4 bases, with 19 bases left in between. Germline CDR1 SGDLS, CDR2 YYNGEE. CDR3 size: 16 residues. This CDR3 is CASSAHPQGLSYGYTF. The CDR3 DNA sequence: TGTGCCAGCAGCGCCCACCCGCAGGGGCTTAGCTATGGCTACACCTTC.

This clonotype was seen at least ten times. This chain joins TRBV20-1 and TRBJ2-3; either TRBD1 or TRBD2 may fit D (5 bases each). CDR3 length equals 14 residues. In germline, CDR1 is DFQATT, CDR2 SNEGSKA (reference sequence). V was clipped by 5 bases and J by 2 bases, with 14 bases between them. The CDR3 DNA reads as TGCAGTGCTCGGGGCGCCGGACACACAGATACGCAGTATTTT. It is translated as CSARGAGHTDTQYF.

The chain couples TRBV5-1 to TRBJ1-2, with TRBD1 identical over 7 bases. The V gene end was trimmed by 7 bases and the J gene end by 4 bases; junction bases not matched to a gene: 10. This CDR3 region has 14 residues. Looked up from germline, CDR1 is SGHRS and CDR2 is YFSETQ. The CDR3 here is CASGPGGGIYGYTF. In nucleotides, the CDR3 is TGCGCCAGCGGACCAGGGGGGGGTATCTATGGCTACACCTTC.

This chain uses TRBV27 with TRBJ1-5; TRBD1 matches 8 bases. Germline assignment: CDR1 MNHEY and CDR2 SMNVEV (reference sequence). The CDR3 covers 17 residues. After removal of 8 bases from V and 7 bases from J, the junction contained 19 bases not matched to a gene. The CDR3 loop reads CASGRTGSYSGGQPQHF. The DNA for the CDR3 is TGTGCCAGCGGACGGACAGGGAGCTACTCGGGTGGCCAGCCCCAGCATTTT.

This clonotype has a count of ten or more. The V gene is TRBV4-3, the J gene TRBJ2-3; D assignment may be TRBD1 or TRBD2 (5 bases each). The length of the CDR3 is 13 residues. Germline CDR1 is LGHNA and CDR2 is YSLEER. V was cut by 4 bases and J by 7 bases, with 12 bases left in between. CDR3 residues: CASSLGAMNTQYF. The CDR3, as DNA: TGCGCCAGCAGCCTCGGGGCGATGAATACGCAGTATTTT.

The table lists this clonotype with many counts. The rearrangement joins TRBV5-6 to TRBJ2-3, with a possible D match to TRBD1 (5 bases). The CDR3 totals 15 residues. With 4 bases removed from V and 0 bases from J, the gap between germline ends came to 12 bases. Per germline, CDR1 SGHDT and CDR2 YYEEEE. CDR3 region: CASSQTVYSTDTQYF. DNA for the CDR3: TGTGCCAGCAGCCAGACAGTCTACAGCACAGATACGCAGTATTTT.

The table lists this clonotype with a few counts. The chain recombines TRBV29-1 with TRBJ2-1; 14 bases fit TRBD2. Germline V gives CDR1 SQVTM, CDR2 ANQGSEA. This CDR3 has 15 residues. With 7 bases clipped from V and 0 bases from J, the junction kept 2 bases outside the gene matches. The CDR3 DNA is TGCAGCGGCGGACTAGCGGGAGGCTCCTACAATGAGCAGTTCTTC. Translating it yields CSGGLAGGSYNEQFF.